Each of the 12 T cell receptor beta chains below was sequenced from the same sample in a study of blood T cell repertoires in COVID-19. The assay was immunoSEQ multiplex PCR, and TCRdb's table has in-frame clones only and misses some. The sample shows 60,000 or so clones, more than 85% of them seen only once. Material: peripheral blood. The source of these receptors is a woman aged 70-85 years with active COVID-19.

The chain has TRBV24-1 and TRBJ2-1; no definite D call. CDR3 length equals 16 residues. The ends were cut back, 3 bases at V and 6 bases at J, with 17 bases in the middle. The germline CDR1 and CDR2 sequences are KGHDR and SFDVKD. In nucleotides, the CDR3 is TGTGCCACCAGTGATACTTCAAACTGGGCAGCCAATGAGCAGTTCTTC. Amino acids: CATSDTSNWAANEQFF.

This clone is medium-sized in the sample. V usage is TRBV6-5 and J usage is TRBJ2-7; maybe TRBD2 (5 bases). Germline V CDR1 and CDR2: MNHEY, SVGAGI. CDR3 length: 13 residues. Trimming removed 6 bases at V and 2 bases at J, with 11 bases between. CDR3 sequence: CASRPLETYEQYF. As DNA, the CDR3 is TGTGCCAGCAGACCACTAGAGACCTACGAGCAGTACTTC.

The genes are TRBV7-6 and TRBJ2-3, with D possibly being TRBD1 (6 bases). V lost 0 bases to trimming and J lost 12 bases, with 16 bases between them. The CDR3 sequence is 14 residues long. CDR1 and CDR2 (germline): SGHVS, FNYEAQ. The CDR3 loop is CASSLATGHILQYF. In nucleotides, the CDR3 is TGTGCCAGCAGCTTAGCGACAGGTCATATACTACAGTATTTT.

The gene calls are TRBV11-2 and TRBJ1-6, with D tentatively TRBD1 (5 bases). V lost 5 bases, J lost 13 bases, and 6 bases lay in between. The germline V gene encodes CDR1 SGHAT and CDR2 FQNNGV. The length of the CDR3 is 10 residues. The CDR3 spells CASSTGPLHF. The CDR3 DNA is TGTGCCAGCAGCACAGGCCCCCTCCACTTT.

The chain couples TRBV27 to TRBJ2-1; D perhaps matches TRBD1 (7 bases). Germline lookup yields CDR1 MNHEY and CDR2 SMNVEV (reference sequence). This CDR3 is 15 amino acids long. V gave up 3 bases and J gave up 6 bases, with 15 bases separating them. CDR3 sequence: CASSLGQGGTNEQFF. Here the CDR3 DNA reads TGTGCCAGCAGTTTGGGGCAGGGGGGCACCAATGAGCAGTTCTTC.

This chain connects TRBV15 to TRBJ2-1, with D possibly matching TRBD1 (7 bases). Germline values: CDR1 LNHNV, CDR2 YYDKDF (reference sequence). The CDR3 consists of 16 residues. The V end lost 5 bases, the J end lost 10 bases, and 24 bases lay between the germline ends. The CDR3 coding sequence is TGTGCCACCAGCCCCCAGCGTACTGGGGCAGGGGGGGAGCAGTTCTTC. This encodes CATSPQRTGAGGEQFF. Full variable domain (missing parts from reference TRBV15 and TRBJ2-1): DAMVIQNPRYQVTQFGKPVTLSCSQTLNHNVMYWYQQKSSQAPKLLFHYYDKDFNNEADTPDNFQSRRPNTSFCFLDIRSPGLGDTAMYLCATSPQRTGAGGEQFFGPGTRLTVL.

This chain joins TRBV20-1 and TRBJ1-2; perhaps TRBD1 as D (6 bases). Germline V lookup: CDR1 DFQATT, CDR2 SNEGSKA (reference sequence). This CDR3 is 11 amino acids long. V was trimmed by 4 bases and J by 6 bases, leaving 9 bases between them. Written as DNA, the CDR3 is TGCAGTGCTAACAGGGTTAATGGCTACACCTTC. Encoded protein: CSANRVNGYTF.

The chain carries TRBV6-6 and TRBJ2-3, with a weak D call TRBD2 (6 bases). Germline-derived CDR1 and CDR2 are MNHNY and SVGAGI (reference sequence). Trimming left V 5 bases short and J 2 bases short, with 8 bases between. This CDR3 has 13 amino acids. Here the CDR3 reads CASSGDFTDTQYF. Here the CDR3 DNA reads TGTGCCAGCAGTGGGGACTTCACAGATACGCAGTATTTT.

The chain uses TRBV7-3 and TRBJ2-3, with 7 nucleotides matching TRBD2. Germline V gene sequence: CDR1 SGHTA, CDR2 FQGTGA. V shed 0 bases, J shed 2 bases, and the junction held 5 bases outside the gene matches. This CDR3 contains 16 residues. The CDR3 DNA is TGTGCCAGCAGCTTAACAAGCGGGACTTCCACAGATACGCAGTATTTT. It is translated as CASSLTSGTSTDTQYF.

Remarks on this clone: Relative to the germline gene, one junction end is altered; a read error may explain this. The chain links TRBV11-3 to TRBJ1-2; maybe TRBD1 (5 bases). The CDR3 consists of 12 residues. CDR1 is SGHNT and CDR2 is YENEEA in the germline V gene. The CDR3 here is CASSHIRGAAHF. The CDR3 coding sequence is TGTGCCAGCAGCCACATCCGTGGGGCGGCTCACTTC.

The chain joins TRBV28 to TRBJ1-2; the D is unclear. This CDR3 is built from 13 residues. The germline CDR1 and CDR2 sequences are MDHEN and SYDVKM. Trimming pared 10 bases from V and 0 bases from J, leaving 12 bases between. As DNA, the CDR3 is TGTGCCATAGAGGGCCTCCCTAACTATGGCTACACCTTC. Encoded protein: CAIEGLPNYGYTF.

The V and J genes are TRBV29-1 and TRBJ2-1; 7 bases line up with TRBD2. The CDR3 has 14 amino acids. J lost 1 base, V lost 8 bases, and 8 bases had no gene match. Per the germline V gene, CDR1 is SQVTM and CDR2 is ANQGSEA. CDR3 DNA sequence: TGCAGCCTCGTGACTAGCTCTTCCTACAATGAGCAGTTCTTC. Its translation: CSLVTSSSYNEQFF.